This T cell receptor beta chain was identified in a study of CD8 T cells in Susac syndrome. Purification of the CD8+ and CD4+ T cells relied on negative isolation, and TEMRA cells underwent FACS enrichment. RNA in amounts of about 0.45 to 1 ug was reverse transcribed with random hexamers. TCRdb passed the immunoSEQ multiplex PCR reads through MiXCR, listing each CDR3 protein once. The data contain just over 300,000 distinct CDR3 sequences, just over 90% of them singletons. Sequenced material: CD4+ T cells from PBMCs. This receptor was identified in a human donor with multiple sclerosis.

The CDR3 spells CSAQYRGPQTQYF. Written as DNA, the CDR3 is TGCAGCGCTCAGTACCGGGGCCCGCAGACCCAGTACTTC. This rearrangement joins TRBV29-1 to TRBJ2-5; D is tentatively TRBD1 or TRBD2 (5 bases each). This CDR3 has 13 residues. Trimming removed 7 bases from V and 6 bases from J, with 18 bases in between. Germline V gene data show CDR1 as SQVTM and CDR2 as ANQGSEA. Full variable domain (missing parts from reference TRBV29-1 and TRBJ2-5): SAVISQKPSRDICQRGTSLTIQCQVDSQVTMMFWYRQQPGQSLTLIATANQGSEATYESGFVIDKFPISRPNLTFSTLTVSNMSPEDSSIYLCSAQYRGPQTQYFGPGTRLLVL.